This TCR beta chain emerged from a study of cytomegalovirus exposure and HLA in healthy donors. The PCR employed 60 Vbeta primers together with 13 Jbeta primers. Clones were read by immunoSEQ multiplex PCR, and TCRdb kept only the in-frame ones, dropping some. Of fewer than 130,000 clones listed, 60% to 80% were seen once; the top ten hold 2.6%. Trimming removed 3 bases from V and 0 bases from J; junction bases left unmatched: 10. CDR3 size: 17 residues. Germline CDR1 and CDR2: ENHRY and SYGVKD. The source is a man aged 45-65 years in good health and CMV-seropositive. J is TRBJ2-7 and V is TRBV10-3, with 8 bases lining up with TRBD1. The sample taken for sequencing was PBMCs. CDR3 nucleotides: TGTGCCATCAGTGAATCTGCTGGGACAGGAAACTCCTACGAGCAGTACTTC. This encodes CAISESAGTGNSYEQYF.